This T cell receptor (beta chain) is from a study of CD8 T cells in Susac syndrome. General study findings and limits: As acknowledged by the study, its TCR sequencing and HLA analysis included a relatively small number of individuals.

Roughly 0.45 to 1 ug RNA was reverse transcribed with random hexamers. TCRdb passed the immunoSEQ multiplex PCR reads through MiXCR, listing each CDR3 protein once. The sample has about 120,000 distinct CDR3 sequences; around 94% are singletons. From blood CD8+ and CD4+ T cells, the TCR beta chain was sequenced. Healthy donors formed controls matched for age and sex. This CDR3 spans 14 amino acids. Trimming cost V 3 bases and J 7 bases, with 10 bases left between them. Germline V gene lookup returns CDR1 LNHDA and CDR2 SQIVND (reference sequence). This clonotype is a singleton in its sample. Its specificity is unknown.

Material: CD4+ T cells from PBMCs. V is TRBV19 and J is TRBJ1-6; D gene ambiguous. This receptor was identified in a human donor in good health. The CDR3 DNA reads TGTGCCAGTAGTATTTTGGCAGAAAATTCACCCCTCCACTTT. Amino acids: CASSILAENSPLHF.